The rows below give T cell receptor beta chains drawn from one sample of a study of shared clonotypes between healthy human individuals. The assay was immunoSEQ multiplex PCR, and TCRdb's table has in-frame clones only and misses some. The profile shows about 180,000 clones, about 93% of them singletons. Input material: naive CD4+ T cells sorted from blood. Receptors originate from a woman aged 25 to 39 in good health. CDR3s leave out the opening cysteine and the closing phenylalanine or tryptophan. Fields, in order: CDR3 protein, V gene, J gene.

ASSPGLKGGGNQPQH	TRBV18	TRBJ1-5
ASNSGNPSEKLF	TRBV6-1	TRBJ1-4
ASSIGPGHSYEQY	TRBV19	TRBJ2-7
ARVNRGLINQPQH	TRBV6-5	TRBJ1-5
ASSSQGTEQGAF	TRBV5-8	TRBJ1-1
ASSVAEESYEQY	TRBV2	TRBJ2-7
ASSEPRAQGRWSNQPQH	TRBV2	TRBJ1-5
ATSSPSVRLTYEQY	TRBV15	TRBJ2-7
ASSLAGTLNTEAF	TRBV5-1	TRBJ1-1
AISEWGIYGYT	TRBV10-3	TRBJ1-2
ASSPSGGMSETQY	TRBV18	TRBJ2-5
ASSLQQGAGELF	TRBV5-4	TRBJ2-2
ASSLEGMGTGELF	TRBV28	TRBJ2-2
AWLSGGEQF	TRBV30	TRBJ2-1
ASSPFSEGEPQH	TRBV7-9	TRBJ1-5
ASSPKAGGRDQPQH	TRBV18	TRBJ1-5
ASSYGTAWSEQY	TRBV28	TRBJ2-7
ASTTRTGNTEAF	TRBV2	TRBJ1-1
ASSLRQGAGEQY	TRBV19	TRBJ2-7
ASTPRGNQPQH	TRBV6-1	TRBJ1-5
ASSLAGWGFNSGNTIY	TRBV5-1	TRBJ1-3
ATRTSGIAYEQY	TRBV6-1	TRBJ2-7
ASSLRPTERANVLT	TRBV5-6	TRBJ2-6
ASSIPGQGTYEQY	TRBV19	NA
ASSEQATNEQY	TRBV2	TRBJ2-7
AISGGTQETQY	TRBV10-3	TRBJ2-5
ASSLLAGEETQY	TRBV27	TRBJ2-5
ASSDLQGVHTEAF	TRBV9	TRBJ1-1
ASSSGAGSYEQY	TRBV7-3	TRBJ2-7
VRSSRGLRPLRNQPQH	TRBV7-5	TRBJ1-5
SVRQGDYGYT	TRBV29-1	TRBJ1-2
AISESGGRETQY	TRBV10-3	TRBJ2-5